What follows describes a single T cell receptor beta chain. Its antigen is not identified. Researchers ran the PCR with 60 Vbeta and 13 Jbeta primers. The table came from immunoSEQ multiplex PCR; TCRdb's copy has only in-frame clones and leaves some out. The sample lists about 160,000 clones, roughly 80% seen once, with about 4.9% in the top ten. This record belongs to a study of cytomegalovirus exposure and HLA in healthy donors. Findings and caveats of the study: The classifier reportedly diagnosed cytomegalovirus status with high specificity and sensitivity. In a later analysis, DRB1 alleles had the most associated TCRs; HLA-C alleles the fewest. Associated with cytomegalovirus, according to the listing, were 150 to 200 TCR beta chains.

The specimen was PBMCs. The origin of this receptor is a male donor in good health and CMV-seronegative.

The CDR3 nucleotides are TGTGCCAGTAGTAGGGGACAGAATCAGCCCCAGCATTTT. Its protein is CASSRGQNQPQHF. The V gene is TRBV19, the J gene TRBJ1-5; 7 bases fit TRBD1. The CDR3 sequence is 13 residues long. V was clipped by 4 bases and J by 4 bases; unmatched bases: 1. Germline loops: CDR1 LNHDA, CDR2 SQIVND (reference sequence).